This is a list of T cell receptor beta chains from one sample in a study of blood T cells in healthy people across ages. TCRdb ran MiXCR on the 5' RACE reads and lists one entry per CDR3 protein. The sample lists about 650,000 distinct CDR3 sequences, around 52% occurring once. The source material was blood. These receptors were collected from a woman of 80 years or more in good health. Both conserved end residues are part of each CDR3. Fields, in order: clone size, J gene, V gene, D gene, CDR3 DNA, CDR3 protein. D genes are given only for firm matches. Some rows have no size entry. The others give once, few or many, or a class for an expanded clone.

>many|TRBJ2-1|TRBV28|.
TGTGCCAGCAGTTCTATTTACAATGAGCAGTTCTTC
CASSSIYNEQFF
>few|TRBJ2-1|TRBV12-3/TRBV12-4|.
TGTGCCAGCAGTTTAGTAGCAACCCACAATGAGCAGTTCTTC
CASSLVATHNEQFF
>.|TRBJ2-1|TRBV12-5|TRBD1
TGTGCTAGTGGACGTGACAGGGGCAATGAGCAGTTCTTC
CASGRDRGNEQFF
>.|TRBJ2-7|TRBV3-1|TRBD1
TGTGCCAGCAGCCAAGCGGGACAGGGGTTGGGAGAGCAGTACTTC
CASSQAGQGLGEQYF
>.|TRBJ2-1|TRBV28|.
TGTGCCAGCAGTCAAACTCCCAGGGGTGAGCAGTTCTTC
CASSQTPRGEQFF
>.|TRBJ2-1|TRBV27|TRBD2
TGTGCCAGCAGTCTAAAGCGGGGGGGCCATGATGAGCAGTTCTTC
CASSLKRGGHDEQFF
>many|TRBJ2-1|TRBV9|.
TGTGCCAGCAGCGTTAGTGGCATTAATGAGCAGTTCTTC
CASSVSGINEQFF
>.|TRBJ1-5|TRBV20-1|.
TGCAGTGCTAGAGATCGGGGGGGATATAGCAATCAGCCCCAGCATTTT
CSARDRGGYSNQPQHF
>.|TRBJ1-2|TRBV27|.
TGTGCCAGCAGTTTATCCAGGGACTTCTATGGCTACACCTTC
CASSLSRDFYGYTF
>many|TRBJ1-2|TRBV12-3/TRBV12-4|.
TGTGCCAGCAGCCTCAGAGGTGGCTACACCTTC
CASSLRGGYTF
>few|TRBJ1-6|TRBV5-1|TRBD1
TGCGCCAGCAGCCCGGACAGGTTATCGGCAAATTCACCCCTCCACTTT
CASSPDRLSANSPLHF
>many|TRBJ2-1|TRBV5-1|.
TGCGCCAGCAGCTCTGGACCCGGGCAGCCTGAGCAGTTCTTC
CASSSGPGQPEQFF
>.|TRBJ2-1|TRBV2|.
TGTGCCAGCAGCGAAGGAGCCCACAATGAGCAGTTCTTC
CASSEGAHNEQFF
>.|TRBJ2-7|TRBV18|.
TGTGCCAGCTCAGCCCAGGCAGGACTCGTTTCCTACGAGCAGTACTTC
CASSAQAGLVSYEQYF
>.|TRBJ2-2|TRBV5-1|.
TGCGCCAGCCGCCCTGAATTTACCGGGGAGCTGTTTTTT
CASRPEFTGELFF
>few|TRBJ2-7|TRBV4-1|.
TGCGCCAGCAGCCCCGTGGCACAAGTAGGCGCCTACGAGCAGTACTTC
CASSPVAQVGAYEQYF
>many|TRBJ2-5|TRBV29-1|.
TGCAGCGTTGATCCCCCGACTGAGGGGGGGGAGACCCAGTACTTC
CSVDPPTEGGETQYF
>many|TRBJ1-2|TRBV6-6|.
TGTGCCAGCAGTTACGCGGGGGGATACTATGGCTACACCTTC
CASSYAGGYYGYTF
>many|TRBJ2-7|TRBV6-6|.
TGTGCCAGCAGTTACTCGCTGGGAGGAGGAGAGCAGTACTTC
CASSYSLGGGEQYF
>.|TRBJ1-6|TRBV5-1|TRBD1
TGCGCCAGCAGCTTGGCCCGGACAGGGTTATCCTCACCCCTCCACTTT
CASSLARTGLSSPLHF
>.|TRBJ2-3|TRBV12-3/TRBV12-4|.
TGTGCCAGCAGTTTCCTCTTTAGGGATACGCAGTATTTT
CASSFLFRDTQYF
>.|TRBJ2-2|TRBV4-2|TRBD1
TGTGCCAGCAGCGGCGAGGACAGGGCGAACACCGGGGAGCTGTTTTTT
CASSGEDRANTGELFF